This T cell receptor beta chain was obtained from a study of shared clonotypes between healthy human individuals (dated by TCRdb to between 2020 and 2021). Concerning the study at large: The cohort comprised a couple of women and a few men aged 18 to 49 years. For each donor, three plates each were used for CD4 naive and CD4 memory, two plates were used for CD8 naive, and one plate was used for CD8 memory. The study deeply sequenced blood TCR repertoires of five healthy adults to estimate repertoire size and the extent of clonotype sharing between individuals. Libraries were prepared and TCR repertoires were sequenced by different laboratories using diverse techniques, in order to increase sequencing depth and limit assay-specific biases. Leukapheresis yielded between about 0.8 and 8.9 billion PBMCs per donor.

For the CD8 naive samples, CD45RO-negative cells were positively selected for CCR7, yielding a CD45RA+CCR7+ population from which TemRA cells were excluded. Donors were healthy HIV-negative adults with no recently reported acute infections or vaccinations. Every donor was a Caucasian adult living in Nashville, Tennessee, USA. After blood collection by leukapheresis, PBMCs were isolated using Ficoll-Histopaque density gradient centrifugation and then cryopreserved in the vapor phase of liquid nitrogen. Purity and quantity of every magnetically sorted T cell population were checked by analytical flow cytometry. Genomic DNA was isolated from each sorted fraction and quantified by UV absorbance on a Nanodrop 2000c. V is cut back by 0 bases and J by 5 bases, with 4 bases in the junction unmatched. The CDR3 spans 16 residues, from the cysteine through the phenylalanine. The only DNA kept is the CDR3, 48 bases in frame from the first base. Per the germline V gene, SGHTA is the CDR1 and FQGNSA is the CDR2.

Concerning this clone itself: Its antigen is unknown. The record has no base qualities; no much larger clone is one base away.

The investigation overall reported the following: Pairwise subsampling indicated that sequencing depth was expected to affect the degree of clonotype sharing among donors. Sharing across a handful of donors was observed for around 4.8% of naive CD4, less than 4% of naive CD8, around 2.5% of memory CD4, and roughly 0.4% of memory CD8 clonotypes. Even with the large sequencing depth, rarefaction of the sorted-subset datasets indicated that sequencing was incomplete. Sampling was restricted to blood, and TCR repertoires in tissues likely differ from the TCR repertoires found in blood. Naive subsets generally had larger estimated clonotype richness than memory subsets. The genetic and exposure-history diversity represented was limited by the small number of donors. Clonotypes shared by all four sorted-subset donors showed higher generation probabilities than non-shared clonotypes.

Using the deep immunoSEQ assay, multiplex PCR amplified TCR CDR3 regions from genomic DNA. Extracted genomic DNA from each cell subset was distributed evenly across all wells of several immunoSEQ 96-well plates, and each plate was treated as a replicate. For sorted subsets, 150 to 250 ng of genomic DNA, equivalent to 30,000 or so T cell genomes, went into each replicate PCR. Purified libraries were quantified with a Qubit 3.0 fluorometer, sized on a Bioanalyzer 2100, and re-quantified with the KAPA Library Quantification kit. Every immunoSEQ 96-well plate was sequenced on a separate single-read 150-cycle Illumina NextSeq 550 flow cell. In the original analysis: Because only junctional sequences without quality scores were contained in the immunoSEQ output, filtering matching that applied to full-length reads could not be performed. To assign V/J genes and CDR3, sequences were annotated against IMGT germline references using PyIR, a Python wrapper for IgBLAST v1.9. Reads were removed for weak V/J assignments (E-value above 1e-6), missing CDR3, stop codons, out-of-frame junctions, or ambiguous translated residues. V3J clonotypes were defined as sequences sharing the same inferred V gene, J gene, and CDR3 amino acid sequence. To compute the percentage overlap between repertoires, the number of shared unique clonotypes was divided by the size of the smaller repertoire. Richness of each repertoire was evaluated using RTK rarefaction, the Chao1 estimator, and Recon v2.1 estimates of unobserved clonotypes. For all TCRbeta clonotypes obtained by the gDNA method from several donors, generation probabilities were computed with OLGA. TCRdb mirrors the immuneACCESS table, restricted to in-frame sequences. Some clones are absent from its copies; in checked studies, under half trace to an unresolved V gene, and the reason for the others is unknown. V, J and clone size are taken as reported in that table, and D and trimming were inferred from the DNA itself. Present in this sample are around 2,000,000 clones, about 94% of which were seen just once. The ten largest make up around 1% of the sample.

The sequence was collected from a man aged 18 to 30 in good health. Sample: naive CD8+ T cells sorted from blood. Explained via the paper, the cell subset or site label denotes: CD45RA+CCR7+. This chain is built from TRBV7-2 and TRBJ2-2, with 9 junctional bases fitting TRBD1. CDR3 sequence: CASSLAPGQGTGELFF. The sequence in DNA is TGTGCCAGCAGCTTAGCACCGGGACAGGGAACCGGGGAGCTGTTTTTT.